This T cell receptor (beta chain) stems from a study of blood T cell repertoires in COVID-19. Study summary: The origin of the acute and convalescent COVID-19 samples was the United States, Italy and Spain.

TCRdb's table, derived via immunoSEQ multiplex PCR, lists solely in-frame clones and lacks some. The data hold around 180,000 clones, with 80% to 90% observed a single time. The length of the CDR3 is 14 residues. Germline CDR1 SGHRS, CDR2 YFSETQ. Trimming at V came to 4 bases and at J to 5 bases, leaving 7 bases not matched to a gene. Specimen: peripheral blood. The TCR originated in a human donor with active or convalescent COVID-19. The donor label of this sample is uncertain. The gene calls are TRBV5-1 and TRBJ2-7, with 9 bases fitting TRBD1. In nucleotides, the CDR3 is TGCGCCAGCAGCCCGGGACAGGGACAGGACGAGCAGTACTTC. Encoded protein: CASSPGQGQDEQYF.